One TCR beta chain is described in this entry. As yet, its antigen is unknown. Germline V CDR1 and CDR2: MNHNY, SVGAGI (reference sequence). Trimming removed 7 bases from V and 1 base from J; junction bases left unmatched: 5. The CDR3 loop spans 14 amino acids. Caucasian adults living in Nashville, Tennessee, provided all samples. These data come from a study of shared clonotypes between healthy human individuals. Whole-study results and caveats: It was observed that about 5% of naive CD4 clonotypes were shared across a handful of donors.

Researchers divided each subset's genomic DNA evenly across several immunoSEQ plates. The data were produced by immunoSEQ multiplex PCR, yet TCRdb's version contains in-frame clones alone and is incomplete. The repertoire includes some 680,000 clones, around 73% of them detected once, and 1.5% to 2% sits in the top ten. This receptor was obtained from a woman aged 30 to 39 in good health. This chain joins TRBV6-6 and TRBJ1-1; 8 nucleotides line up with TRBD1. Sequenced sample: memory CD4+ T cells sorted from blood. As to subset: CD45RA-negative fraction. The CDR3 DNA reads as TGTGCCAGCATCGGACAGGGAGGGAACACTGAAGCTTTCTTT. Translating it yields CASIGQGGNTEAFF.